A single sample is the source of the 9 T cell receptor beta chains below, sequenced in a study of radiotherapy plus CTLA-4 blockade in lung cancer. Measured with immunoSEQ multiplex PCR; TCRdb has only the in-frame clones, and not every one. The sample yields tens of thousands of clones, 70% to 80% seen once. The specimen comprised peripheral blood, sampled from a patient treated with radiotherapy plus ipilimumab. These receptor sequences come from a human donor with non-small cell lung cancer who had stable disease on radiotherapy plus ipilimumab.

The J gene is TRBJ1-5, the V gene TRBV5-5, with D hard to call. V dropped 1 base and J dropped 1 base, with 9 bases sitting between them. The CDR3 sequence is 15 residues long. The germline V gene has CDR1 SGHKS and CDR2 YYEKEE (reference sequence). This chain's CDR3 is CASSLSGLSNQPQHF. For the CDR3, the DNA is TGTGCCAGCAGCTTGAGCGGGTTGAGCAATCAGCCCCAGCATTTT.

The rearrangement joins TRBV9 to TRBJ2-1, with 8 bases that match TRBD2. The germline CDR1 and CDR2 sequences are SGDLS and YYNGEE. Trimming took 4 bases from V and 2 from J; bases not matched to a gene: 8. This CDR3 is 16 amino acids long. The CDR3 spells CASSPRELAAYNEQFF. CDR3 DNA sequence: TGTGCCAGCAGCCCTAGAGAACTAGCGGCCTACAATGAGCAGTTCTTC.

The V call is TRBV18, the J call TRBJ1-6, with D perhaps TRBD1 (5 bases). The CDR3 has 14 amino acids. Trimming took off 2 bases at V and 7 bases at J, with 9 bases between the two ends. Per the germline V gene, CDR1 is KGHSH and CDR2 is LQKENI. This CDR3 reads CASSPETANSPLHF. DNA of the CDR3: TGTGCCAGCTCACCAGAGACAGCAAATTCACCCCTCCACTTT.

The CDR3 DNA sequence: TGTGCCAGCAGTTATCGAATAGAGAACACTGAAGCTTTCTTT. It yields the protein CASSYRIENTEAFF. J is TRBJ1-1 and V is TRBV6-4, with D uncertain. The length of the CDR3 is 14 residues. The germline V and J ends were trimmed by 5 bases and 1 base, with 11 bases remaining between them. The germline gives CDR1 MRHNA, CDR2 SNTAGT.

The rearrangement links TRBV29-1 to TRBJ2-7, with unresolved D. From germline, CDR1 is SQVTM and CDR2 ANQGSEA. V lost 4 bases and J 2 bases, leaving 9 bases between the germline ends. The CDR3 has 12 amino acids. CDR3 bases: TGCAGCGTTGTTGAGCTCCCCTACGAGCAGTACTTC. It translates to CSVVELPYEQYF.

The rearrangement joins TRBV7-3 to TRBJ2-1; possibly TRBD1 for D (6 bases). V was pared by 5 bases and J by 0 bases, with 11 bases between. The germline V gene encodes CDR1 SGHTA and CDR2 FQGTGA. The length of the CDR3 is 15 residues. CDR3: CASSRGHGSYNEQFF. In DNA, the CDR3 is TGTGCCAGCAGCCGGGGACACGGCTCCTACAATGAGCAGTTCTTC. Looking up the rest from reference TRBV7-3 and TRBJ2-1 gives the full variable domain: GAGVSQTPSNKVTEKGKYVELRCDPISGHTALYWYRQSLGQGPEFLIYFQGTGAADDSGLPNDRFFAVRPEGSVSTLKIQRTERGDSAVYLCASSRGHGSYNEQFFGPGTRLTVL.

The chain links TRBV19 to TRBJ2-1; TRBD2 matches at 15 bases. Germline trimming cut 3 bases from V and 3 bases from J; bases unmatched to any gene: 0. Germline loops: CDR1 LNHDA, CDR2 SQIVND (reference sequence). The CDR3 is 16 amino acids. In DNA, the CDR3 is TGTGCCAGTAGTATGGGACTAGCGGGGGGCTACAATGAGCAGTTCTTC. As protein: CASSMGLAGGYNEQFF.

The CDR3 DNA follows: TGCACCAGCAGCCAAGAAAGCAGCTACTCTGGAAACACCATATATTTT. It translates to CTSSQESSYSGNTIYF. The J gene is TRBJ1-3, the V gene TRBV1. TRBV1 is tagged as a pseudogene. CDR3 length: 16 residues.

The gene calls are TRBV27 and TRBJ2-7, with 7 bases aligning to TRBD1. Germline V lookup: CDR1 MNHEY, CDR2 SMNVEV (reference sequence). The CDR3 totals 13 residues. Germline trimming cut 5 bases from V and 6 bases from J; bases unmatched to any gene: 7. The CDR3 region is CASSPTGVGEQYV. In DNA form, the CDR3 reads TGTGCCAGCAGTCCAACAGGGGTTGGCGAGCAGTACGTC.